This T cell receptor (beta chain) was identified during a study of blood T cell repertoires in COVID-19. As for the study in general: From the United States, Italy and Spain came samples of acute and convalescent COVID-19. PBMCs, B-cell-depleted T cells, or T cells provided the cDNA or gDNA that made up the material.

Methods used by the authors: Reference gene primers were amplified, and this amplification served to estimate nucleated cell counts. The repertoire was sequenced with immunoSEQ multiplex PCR; TCRdb's copy has only in-frame clones and lacks some. The V and J calls and the clone size are those of that table, but D and trimming were determined from the DNA. This table holds under 300,000 clones, less than 85% found once. Trimming cost V 5 bases and J 1 base, with 9 bases left between them. The CDR3 is 13 amino acids. Looked up from germline, CDR1 is SGHRS and CDR2 is YFSETQ. The sample consisted of peripheral blood. The sequence came from a woman older than 75 with active or convalescent COVID-19. This sequence joins TRBV5-1 and TRBJ1-1; D possibly corresponds to TRBD1 (5 bases). In DNA, the CDR3 is TGCGCCAGCAGAGACCAGGGGAACACTGAAGCTTTCTTT. Its translation: CASRDQGNTEAFF.